A selection of T cell receptor beta chains follows, all from one sample in a study of beta chain features in type 1 diabetes. TCRdb keeps only in-frame clones here, not all; method: immunoSEQ multiplex PCR. The sample shows 400,000 to 600,000 clones, approximately 28% of them seen only once. Sequencing used naive CD4+ T cells from blood. The receptor source for this set is a man between 18 and 35 years old in good health. Each CDR3 is given with its conserved first and last residue. The D gene is left open where the match is weak.

TRBD2	TRBV4-3	16	TRBJ2-1	CASSQVWTSGRNEQFF
.	TRBV9	15	TRBJ2-7	CASSVGGHISYEQYF
TRBD1	TRBV10-3	13	TRBJ2-5	CAISTGGGETQYF
.	TRBV25-1	11	TRBJ1-1	CASSPGWGAFF
.	TRBV7-9	14	TRBJ2-3	CASSPYTRTDTQYF
TRBD2	TRBV7-2	15	TRBJ2-1	CASSLTSGRVTEQFF
.	TRBV2	13	TRBJ1-2	CASSEDGSYGYTF
TRBD1	TRBV4-1	17	TRBJ1-5	CASSQTTGVRGNQPQHF
TRBD2	TRBV5-1	15	TRBJ2-3	CASSFVAGVQDTQYF
TRBD2	TRBV15	15	TRBJ2-1	CATSRFSGTYNEQFF
.	TRBV7-9	16	TRBJ2-6	CASSLVIGSGANVLTF
.	TRBV29-1	11	TRBJ2-7	CSVEHAYEQYF
.	TRBV30	14	TRBJ2-1	CAWSIRGVHNEQFF
TRBD1	TRBV7-2	15	TRBJ2-7	CASLTVGTGFDEQYF
TRBD1	TRBV7-2	16	TRBJ2-7	CASSLRGGQGSYEQYF
.	TRBV6-5	14	TRBJ2-1	CASSSIQQGYEQFF
.	TRBV29-1	12	TRBJ2-7	CSVWVGTYEQYF
TRBD1	TRBV5-1	15	TRBJ2-1	CASSLVGDRLNEQFF
.	TRBV5-1	14	TRBJ2-7	CASSLGGSRGEQYF
TRBD1	TRBV4-1	17	TRBJ2-7	CASSQSPLRDRAYEQYF
TRBD2	TRBV5-1	15	TRBJ2-1	CASLGEAGVYNEQFF
.	TRBV19	13	TRBJ1-2	CASSIGPFDGYTF
.	TRBV4-3	14	TRBJ2-1	CASSQEGQRNEQFF
.	TRBV6-5	14	TRBJ2-5	CASRMTGLKETQYF
TRBD1	TRBV7-8	13	TRBJ1-2	CASSAGQYYGYTF
.	TRBV9	14	TRBJ2-1	CASSVTGRRIEQFF
TRBD1	TRBV25-1	17	TRBJ2-5	CASSKQGLLLYQETQYF
TRBD1	TRBV30	15	TRBJ2-1	CAWSEGQGAYNEQFF
.	TRBV18	14	TRBJ1-5	CASSTGGSGQPQHF
.	TRBV30	12	TRBJ1-1	CAFTGVVTEAFF
.	TRBV30	14	TRBJ2-1	CAWSGSVYYNEQFF
TRBD1	TRBV10-3	17	TRBJ2-3	CAAGTGPGSHSTDTQYF
TRBD1	TRBV6-1	14	TRBJ2-7	CASTKTGGFHEQYF
.	TRBV30	15	TRBJ2-7	CAWSSAGQSSYEQYF
.	TRBV5-1	15	TRBJ2-7	CASSKGRSGSYEQYF
.	TRBV30	13	TRBJ1-4	CAWTRRTNEKLFF
TRBD1	TRBV9	17	TRBJ1-2	CASSAPVGRGRILGYTF
.	TRBV13	15	TRBJ2-3	CASSLRYRFTDTQYF
.	TRBV7-9	15	TRBJ2-5	CASSQMGSHQETQYF
TRBD2	TRBV30	15	TRBJ2-2	CAWRLGGGPTGELFF
.	TRBV29-1	14	TRBJ2-1	CSVLPSAGKEGKFF
.	TRBV29-1	14	TRBJ1-5	CSVGSDYSNQPQHF
TRBD2	TRBV30	12	TRBJ2-7	CAFSREGYEQYF
TRBD2	TRBV2	15	TRBJ2-7	CASSSSGRAGYEQYF